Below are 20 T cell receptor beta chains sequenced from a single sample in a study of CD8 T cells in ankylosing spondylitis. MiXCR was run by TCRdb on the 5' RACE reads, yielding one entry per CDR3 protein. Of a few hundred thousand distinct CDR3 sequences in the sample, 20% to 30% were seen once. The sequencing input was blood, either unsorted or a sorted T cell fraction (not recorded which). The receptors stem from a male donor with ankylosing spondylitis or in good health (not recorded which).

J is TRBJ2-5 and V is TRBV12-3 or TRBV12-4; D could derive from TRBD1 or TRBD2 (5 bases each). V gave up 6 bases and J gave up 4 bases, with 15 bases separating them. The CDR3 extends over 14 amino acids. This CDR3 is CASSPGTQLETQYF. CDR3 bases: TGTGCCAGCAGCCCCGGGACCCAGCTAGAGACCCAGTACTTC.

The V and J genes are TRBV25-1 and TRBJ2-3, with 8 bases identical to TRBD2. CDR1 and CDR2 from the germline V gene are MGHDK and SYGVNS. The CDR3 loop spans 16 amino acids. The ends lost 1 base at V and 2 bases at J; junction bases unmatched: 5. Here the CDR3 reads CASSEWGSGDTDTQYF. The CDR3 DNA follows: TGTGCCAGCAGTGAATGGGGTAGCGGGGACACAGATACGCAGTATTTT.

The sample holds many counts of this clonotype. CDR3 sequence reads: CASSLAQSWYEQFF. The CDR3 nucleotides are TGTGCCAGCAGTTTAGCGCAAAGTTGGTATGAGCAGTTCTTC. This chain links TRBV12-3 or TRBV12-4 with TRBJ2-1; no reliable D call. This CDR3 comprises 14 residues. V lost 0 bases and J 8 bases, leaving 11 bases between the germline ends.

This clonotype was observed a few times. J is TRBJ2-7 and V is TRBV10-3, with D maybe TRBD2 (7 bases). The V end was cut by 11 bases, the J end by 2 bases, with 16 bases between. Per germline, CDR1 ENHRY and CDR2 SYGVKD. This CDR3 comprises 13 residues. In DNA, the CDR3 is TGTGCCGGGGGGGGCGACTACCCCTACGAGCAGTACTTC. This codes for CAGGGDYPYEQYF.

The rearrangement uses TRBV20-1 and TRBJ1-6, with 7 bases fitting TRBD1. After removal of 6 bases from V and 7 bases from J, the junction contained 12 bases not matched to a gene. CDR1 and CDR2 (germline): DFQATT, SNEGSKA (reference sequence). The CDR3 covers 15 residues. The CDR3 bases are TGCAGTGCCGGTGGGGTTGCGGGACAGAATTCACCCCTCCACTTT. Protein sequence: CSAGGVAGQNSPLHF.

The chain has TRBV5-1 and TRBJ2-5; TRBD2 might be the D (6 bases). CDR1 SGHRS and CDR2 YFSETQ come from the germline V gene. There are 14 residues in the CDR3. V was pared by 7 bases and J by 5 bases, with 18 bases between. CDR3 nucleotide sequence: TGCGCCAGCTACTTGACATCAGGAGGGGAGACCCAGTACTTC. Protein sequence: CASYLTSGGETQYF.

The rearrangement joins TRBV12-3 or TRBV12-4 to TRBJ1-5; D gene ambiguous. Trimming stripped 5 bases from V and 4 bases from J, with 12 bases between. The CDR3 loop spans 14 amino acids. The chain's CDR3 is CASSPNSANQPQHF. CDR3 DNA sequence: TGTGCCAGCAGTCCAAACAGCGCGAATCAGCCCCAGCATTTT.

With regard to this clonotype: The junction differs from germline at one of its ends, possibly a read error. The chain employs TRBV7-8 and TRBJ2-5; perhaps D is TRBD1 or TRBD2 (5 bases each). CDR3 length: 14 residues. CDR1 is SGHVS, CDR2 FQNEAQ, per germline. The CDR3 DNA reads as TGTGCCAACAGCTTAGTGCAGGGACGAGAGACCCAGTACTTC. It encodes CANSLVQGRETQYF. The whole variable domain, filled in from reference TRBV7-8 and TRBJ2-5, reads GAGVSQSPRYKVAKRGQDVALRCDPISGHVSLFWYQQALGQGPEFLTYFQNEAQLDKSGLPSDRFFAERPEGSVSTLKIQRTQQEDSAVYLCANSLVQGRETQYFGPGTRLLVL.

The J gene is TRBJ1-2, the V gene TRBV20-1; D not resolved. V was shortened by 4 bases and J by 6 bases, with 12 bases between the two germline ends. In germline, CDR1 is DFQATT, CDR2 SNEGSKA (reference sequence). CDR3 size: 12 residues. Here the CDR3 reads CSANRGPDGYTF. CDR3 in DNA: TGCAGTGCTAACCGCGGGCCTGATGGCTACACCTTC.

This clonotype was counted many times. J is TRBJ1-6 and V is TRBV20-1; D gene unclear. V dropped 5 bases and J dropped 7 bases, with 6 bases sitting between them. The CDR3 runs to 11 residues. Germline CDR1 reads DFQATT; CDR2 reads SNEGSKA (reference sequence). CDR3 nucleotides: TGCAGTGCTGGATTAAATTCACCCCTCCACTTT. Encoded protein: CSAGLNSPLHF.

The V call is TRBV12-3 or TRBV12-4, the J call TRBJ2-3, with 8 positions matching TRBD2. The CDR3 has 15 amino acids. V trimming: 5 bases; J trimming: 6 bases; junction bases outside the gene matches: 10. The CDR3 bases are TGTGCCAGCAGTACACCGGGGGGGTTGAGGGATACGCAGTATTTT. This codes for CASSTPGGLRDTQYF.

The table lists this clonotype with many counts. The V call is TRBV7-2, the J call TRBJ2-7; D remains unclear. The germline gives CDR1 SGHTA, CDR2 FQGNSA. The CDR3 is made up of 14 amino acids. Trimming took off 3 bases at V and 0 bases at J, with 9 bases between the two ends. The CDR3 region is CASSLVGISYEQYF. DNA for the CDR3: TGTGCCAGCAGCTTGGTAGGGATCTCCTACGAGCAGTACTTC.

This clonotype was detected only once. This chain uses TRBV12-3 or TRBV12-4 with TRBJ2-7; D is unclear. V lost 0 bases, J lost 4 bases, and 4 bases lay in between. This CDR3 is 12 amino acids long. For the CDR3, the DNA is TGTGCCAGCAGTTTAGCGGTGTACGAGCAGTACTTC. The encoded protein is CASSLAVYEQYF.

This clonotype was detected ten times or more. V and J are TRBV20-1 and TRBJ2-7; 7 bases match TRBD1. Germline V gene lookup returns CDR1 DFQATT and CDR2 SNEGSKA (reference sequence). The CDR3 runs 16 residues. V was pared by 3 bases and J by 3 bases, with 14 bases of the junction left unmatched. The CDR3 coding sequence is TGCAGTGCTAGTATCGAGGTGTCAGGGGGTATCTACGAGCAGTACTTC. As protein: CSASIEVSGGIYEQYF.

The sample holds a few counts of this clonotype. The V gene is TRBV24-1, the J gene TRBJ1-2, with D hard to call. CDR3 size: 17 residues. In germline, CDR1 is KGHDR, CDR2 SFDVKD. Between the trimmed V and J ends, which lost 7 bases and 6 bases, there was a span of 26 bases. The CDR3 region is CATSALVLRGRTNGYTF. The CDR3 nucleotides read TGTGCCACCAGCGCTCTCGTACTTCGAGGGAGGACGAATGGCTACACCTTC.

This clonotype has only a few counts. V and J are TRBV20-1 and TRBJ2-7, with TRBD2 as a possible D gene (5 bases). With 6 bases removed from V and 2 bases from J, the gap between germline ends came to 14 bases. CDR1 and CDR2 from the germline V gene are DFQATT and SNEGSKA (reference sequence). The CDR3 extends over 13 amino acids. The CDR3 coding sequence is TGCAGTGCGCCGGGGAGCAATGCCTACGAGCAGTACTTC. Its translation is CSAPGSNAYEQYF.

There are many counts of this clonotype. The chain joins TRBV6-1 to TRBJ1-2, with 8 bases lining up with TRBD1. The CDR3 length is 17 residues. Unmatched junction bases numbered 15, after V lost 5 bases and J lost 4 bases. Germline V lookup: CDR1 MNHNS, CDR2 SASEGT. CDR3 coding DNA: TGTGCCAGCAGTCCTTCGCCGGGGGACAGGCGTAGCTATGGCTACACCTTC. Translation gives CASSPSPGDRRSYGYTF.

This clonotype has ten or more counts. The CDR3 DNA is TGTGCCAGCACCTGGACGAGCACAGATACGCAGTATTTT. Translated: CASTWTSTDTQYF. The V gene is TRBV12-3 or TRBV12-4, the J gene TRBJ2-3; D gene uncertain. Trimming stripped 7 bases from V and 0 bases from J, with 8 bases between. This CDR3 comprises 13 residues.

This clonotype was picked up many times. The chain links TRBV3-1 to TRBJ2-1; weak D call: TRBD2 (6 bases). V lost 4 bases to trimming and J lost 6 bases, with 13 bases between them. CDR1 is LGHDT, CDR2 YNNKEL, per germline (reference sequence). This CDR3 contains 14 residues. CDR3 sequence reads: CASSRLGTTNEQFF. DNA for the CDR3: TGTGCCAGCAGCCGACTAGGGACCACCAATGAGCAGTTCTTC.

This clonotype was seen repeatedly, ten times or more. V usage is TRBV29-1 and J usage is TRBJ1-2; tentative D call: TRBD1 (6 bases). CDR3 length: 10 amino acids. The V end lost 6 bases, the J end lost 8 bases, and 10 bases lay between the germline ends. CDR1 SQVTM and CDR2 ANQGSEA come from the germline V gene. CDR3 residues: CSVQGPGYTF. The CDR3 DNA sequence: TGCAGCGTACAGGGTCCCGGCTACACCTTC.